This T cell receptor (beta chain) is from a study of blood T cell repertoires in COVID-19 (dated by TCRdb to between 2020 and 2021). A note on the overall study: Samples from collaborators originated in the United States, Italy and Spain and spanned both the acute and convalescent phases of COVID-19. The material from the prospective study consisted of cDNA or gDNA derived from T cells, B-cell-depleted T cells, or PBMCs. Subjects who had been exposed to COVID-19, were actively infected with it, or had recovered from it provided the deeply sampled blood TCRbeta repertoires that made up the dataset. The repertoires were released in a freely available public database intended as a resource for research on the immune response to SARS-CoV-2. Samples came from the ongoing ImmuneRACE study (first 160 participants) plus 1,254 subjects from 6 global collaborators. A de-identified subject ID, COVID-19 status, age in years and sex were almost always included in the sample metadata. Where HLA class I and class II types were available, the types were taken from metadata supplied by the sample provider, not from assay-based typing.

Whole blood was collected in K2EDTA tubes by collaborating institutions according to the institutions' own protocols. For TCRbeta analysis, collaborators shipped samples as frozen whole blood, isolated PBMCs, or DNA extracted from either of those sample types. Trimming takes 4 bases off V and 5 bases off J; junction bases not matched to a gene: 2. Measured from the cysteine to the phenylalanine, the CDR3 is 14 residues long. This entry keeps only the CDR3 DNA: 42 bases, framed from base 1. CDR1 and CDR2, looked up from the germline V gene, are MGHDK and SYGVNS. The investigation overall reported the following: Clinical and demographic metadata were provided uncurated, with the amount varying by source and participant.

Remarks on this clone: Its specific antigen is unknown. No much larger clonotype is one base removed from it; base qualities were not supplied.

The immunoSEQ Assay, a bias-controlled multiplex PCR, was used to amplify TCRbeta CDR3 regions from genomic DNA. From the authors' description of their analysis: Within the assay, amplification of reference gene primers was used to estimate how many nucleated cells each sample contained. To quantify the absolute abundance of each unique TCRbeta CDR3 rearrangement, sequence reads were collapsed and filtered. For each sample, productive Simpson clonality was calculated by taking the square root of Simpson's diversity index across productive rearrangements. What TCRdb holds here is the immuneACCESS table cut down to in-frame rearrangements. Part of the clones is not present; checked against another copy, under half of the missing clones reflect an unresolved V gene, and the others are unexplained. That table is the source of V, J and clone size, and D and trimming were worked out from the DNA. The table for this sample lists around 93,000 clones; approximately 90% of them were counted only once. 15% of the sample goes to the ten largest clones.

The chain uses TRBV25-1 and TRBJ2-1; 10 bases in the junction line up with TRBD2. The source material was peripheral blood. This clonotype originated in a human donor in a cohort sampled during active COVID-19. The sequenced DNA is TGTGCCAGCAGTGCTAGCGGGAGACACAATGAGCAGTTCTTC. This sequence encodes CASSASGRHNEQFF.